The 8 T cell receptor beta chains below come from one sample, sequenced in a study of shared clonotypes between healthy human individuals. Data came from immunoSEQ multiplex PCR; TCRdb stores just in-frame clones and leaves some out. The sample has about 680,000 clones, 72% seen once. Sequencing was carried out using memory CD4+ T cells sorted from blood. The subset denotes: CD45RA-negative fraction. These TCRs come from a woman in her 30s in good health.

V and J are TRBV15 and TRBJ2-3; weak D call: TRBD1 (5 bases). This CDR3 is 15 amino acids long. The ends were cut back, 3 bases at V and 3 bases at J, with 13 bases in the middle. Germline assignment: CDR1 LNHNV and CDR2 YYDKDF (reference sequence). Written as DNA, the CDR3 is TGTGCCACCAGCAGCACCCCTGGACAAACAGATACGCAGTATTTT. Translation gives CATSSTPGQTDTQYF.

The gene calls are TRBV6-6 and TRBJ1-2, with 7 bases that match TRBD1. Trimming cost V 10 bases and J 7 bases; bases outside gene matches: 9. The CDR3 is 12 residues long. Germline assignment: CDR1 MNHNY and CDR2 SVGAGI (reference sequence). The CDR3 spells CATLDRLGGYTF. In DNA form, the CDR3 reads TGTGCCACCCTGGACAGGTTAGGTGGCTACACCTTC.

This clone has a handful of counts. CDR3 in DNA: TGTGCCAGTAGTTCACAGCTTCCCCGGGAAGGCTACACCTTC. It is translated as CASSSQLPREGYTF. V usage is TRBV19 and J usage is TRBJ1-2; the D is unclear. The CDR3 spans 14 residues. Germline V gene lookup returns CDR1 LNHDA and CDR2 SQIVND (reference sequence). V was trimmed by 5 bases and J by 8 bases, leaving 18 bases between them. Looking up the rest from reference TRBV19 and TRBJ1-2 gives the full variable domain: DGGITQSPKYLFRKEGQNVTLSCEQNLNHDAMYWYRQDPGQGLRLIYYSQIVNDFQKGDIAEGYSVSREKKESFPLTVTSAQKNPTAFYLCASSSQLPREGYTFGSGTRLTVV.

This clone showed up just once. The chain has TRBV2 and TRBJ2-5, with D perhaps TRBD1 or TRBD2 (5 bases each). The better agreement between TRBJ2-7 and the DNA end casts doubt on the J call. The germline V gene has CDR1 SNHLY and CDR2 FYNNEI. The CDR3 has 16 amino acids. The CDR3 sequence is CASSTGEGRSQGEQYF. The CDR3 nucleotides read TGTGCCAGCTCGACCGGAGAGGGGAGATCCCAGGGCGAGCAGTACTTC.

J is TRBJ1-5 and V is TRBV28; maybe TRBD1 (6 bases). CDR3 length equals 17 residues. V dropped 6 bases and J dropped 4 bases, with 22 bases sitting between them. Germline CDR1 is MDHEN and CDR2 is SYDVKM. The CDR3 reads CASSAPRQVHRNQPQHF. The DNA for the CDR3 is TGTGCCAGCAGCGCTCCGAGACAGGTCCACAGAAATCAGCCCCAGCATTTT. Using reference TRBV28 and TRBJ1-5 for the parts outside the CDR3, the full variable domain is DVKVTQSSRYLVKRTGEKVFLECVQDMDHENMFWYRQDPGLGLRLIYFSYDVKMKEKGDIPEGYSVSREKKERFSLILESASTNQTSMYLCASSAPRQVHRNQPQHFGDGTRLSIL.

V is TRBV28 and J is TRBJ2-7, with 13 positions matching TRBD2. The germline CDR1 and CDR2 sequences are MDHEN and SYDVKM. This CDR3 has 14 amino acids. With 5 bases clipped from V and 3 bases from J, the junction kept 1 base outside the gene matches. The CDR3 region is CASSRLAGGYEQYF. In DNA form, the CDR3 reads TGTGCCAGCAGTCGACTAGCGGGAGGCTACGAGCAGTACTTC.

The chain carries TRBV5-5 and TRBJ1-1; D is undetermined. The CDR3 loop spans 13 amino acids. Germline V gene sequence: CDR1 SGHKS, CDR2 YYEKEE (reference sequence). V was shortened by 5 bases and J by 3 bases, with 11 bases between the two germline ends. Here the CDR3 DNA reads TGTGCCAGCAGAATGGAAATTTACACTGAAGCTTTCTTT. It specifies CASRMEIYTEAFF. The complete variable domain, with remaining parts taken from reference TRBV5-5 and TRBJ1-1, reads DAGVTQSPTHLIKTRGQQVTLRCSPISGHKSVSWYQQVLGQGPQFIFQYYEKEERGRGNFPDRFSARQFPNYSSELNVNALLLGDSALYLCASRMEIYTEAFFGQGTRLTVV.

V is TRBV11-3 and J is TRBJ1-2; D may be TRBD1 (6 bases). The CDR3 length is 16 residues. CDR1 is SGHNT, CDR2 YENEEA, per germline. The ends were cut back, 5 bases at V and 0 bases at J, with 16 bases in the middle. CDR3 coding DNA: TGTGCCAGCAGCACTCCTCCAACAGGGACTAACTATGGCTACACCTTC. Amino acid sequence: CASSTPPTGTNYGYTF.